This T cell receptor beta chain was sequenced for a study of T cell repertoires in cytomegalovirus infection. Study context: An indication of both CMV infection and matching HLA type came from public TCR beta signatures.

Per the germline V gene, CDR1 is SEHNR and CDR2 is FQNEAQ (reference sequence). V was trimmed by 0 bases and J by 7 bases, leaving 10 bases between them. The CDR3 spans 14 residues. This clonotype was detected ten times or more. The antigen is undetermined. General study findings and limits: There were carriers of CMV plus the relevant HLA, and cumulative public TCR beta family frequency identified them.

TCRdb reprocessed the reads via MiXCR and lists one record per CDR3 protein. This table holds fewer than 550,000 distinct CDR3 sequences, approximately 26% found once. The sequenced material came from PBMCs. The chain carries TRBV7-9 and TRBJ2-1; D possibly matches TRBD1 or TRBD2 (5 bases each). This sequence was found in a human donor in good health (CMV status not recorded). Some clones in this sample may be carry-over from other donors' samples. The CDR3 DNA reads TGTGCCAGCAGCTTAGCGGGACCTTCAAATGAGCAGTTCTTC. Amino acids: CASSLAGPSNEQFF.